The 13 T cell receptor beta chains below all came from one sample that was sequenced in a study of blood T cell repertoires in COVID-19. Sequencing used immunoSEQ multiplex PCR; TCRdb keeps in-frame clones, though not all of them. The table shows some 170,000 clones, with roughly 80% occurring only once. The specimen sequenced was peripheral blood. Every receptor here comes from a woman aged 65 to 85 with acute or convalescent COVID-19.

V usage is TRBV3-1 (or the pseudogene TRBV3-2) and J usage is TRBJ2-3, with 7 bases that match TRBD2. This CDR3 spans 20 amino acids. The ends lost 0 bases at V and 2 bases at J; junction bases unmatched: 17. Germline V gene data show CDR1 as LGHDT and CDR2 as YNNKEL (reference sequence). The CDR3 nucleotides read TGTGCCAGCAGCCAAGACTTAGGGAGGGCGCCGGGACCGGTCACAGATACGCAGTATTTT. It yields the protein CASSQDLGRAPGPVTDTQYF.

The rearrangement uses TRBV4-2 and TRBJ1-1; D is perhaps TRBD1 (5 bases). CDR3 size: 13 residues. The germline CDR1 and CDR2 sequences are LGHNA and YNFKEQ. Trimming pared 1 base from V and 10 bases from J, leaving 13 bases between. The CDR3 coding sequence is TGTGCCAGCAGCCAAGCTGAGGTCCAGGGAGCTTTCTTT. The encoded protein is CASSQAEVQGAFF.

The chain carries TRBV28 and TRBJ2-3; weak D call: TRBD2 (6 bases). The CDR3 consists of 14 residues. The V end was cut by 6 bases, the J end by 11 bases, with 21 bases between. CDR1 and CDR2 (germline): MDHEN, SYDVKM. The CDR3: CASSGTGLWGGQYF. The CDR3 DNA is TGTGCCAGCAGCGGGACGGGACTGTGGGGTGGGCAGTATTTT.

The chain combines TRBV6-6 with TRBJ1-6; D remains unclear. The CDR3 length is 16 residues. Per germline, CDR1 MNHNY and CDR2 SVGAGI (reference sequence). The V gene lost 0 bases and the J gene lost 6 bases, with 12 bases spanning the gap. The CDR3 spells CASSYSAASSNSPLHF. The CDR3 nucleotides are TGTGCCAGCAGTTACTCGGCGGCCAGCTCTAATTCACCCCTCCACTTT.

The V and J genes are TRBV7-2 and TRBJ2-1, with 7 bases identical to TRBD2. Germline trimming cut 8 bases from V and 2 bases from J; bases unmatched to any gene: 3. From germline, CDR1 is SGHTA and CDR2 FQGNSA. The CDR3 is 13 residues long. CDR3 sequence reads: CASQREPYNEQFF. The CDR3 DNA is TGTGCCAGCCAGCGGGAACCCTACAATGAGCAGTTCTTC.

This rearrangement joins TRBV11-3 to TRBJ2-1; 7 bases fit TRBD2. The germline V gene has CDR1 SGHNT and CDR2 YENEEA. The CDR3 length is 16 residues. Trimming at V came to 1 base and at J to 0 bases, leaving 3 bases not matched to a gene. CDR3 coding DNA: TGTGCCAGCAGCTTAGGTGCTAGCGGCTCCTACAATGAGCAGTTCTTC. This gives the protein CASSLGASGSYNEQFF. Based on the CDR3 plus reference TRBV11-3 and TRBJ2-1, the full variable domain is EAGVVQSPRYKIIEKKQPVAFWCNPISGHNTLYWYLQNLGQGPELLIRYENEEAVDDSQLPKDRFSAERLKGVDSTLKIQPAELGDSAVYLCASSLGASGSYNEQFFGPGTRLTVL.

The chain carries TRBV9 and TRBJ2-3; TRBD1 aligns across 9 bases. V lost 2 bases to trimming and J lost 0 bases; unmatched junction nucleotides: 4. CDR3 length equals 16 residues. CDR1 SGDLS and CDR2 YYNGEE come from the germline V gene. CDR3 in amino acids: CASSVTGTGSTDTQYF. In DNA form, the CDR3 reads TGTGCCAGCAGCGTGACCGGGACAGGGAGCACAGATACGCAGTATTTT.

The CDR3 reads CASTTGTATYEQYF. In nucleotides, the CDR3 is TGTGCCAGCACCACCGGGACAGCCACCTACGAGCAGTACTTC. The chain links TRBV7-2 to TRBJ2-7, with 7 bases fitting TRBD1. The germline V gene has CDR1 SGHTA and CDR2 FQGNSA. The junction had 8 bases not matched to a gene; V was cut back by 7 bases and J by 2 bases. This CDR3 spans 14 amino acids.

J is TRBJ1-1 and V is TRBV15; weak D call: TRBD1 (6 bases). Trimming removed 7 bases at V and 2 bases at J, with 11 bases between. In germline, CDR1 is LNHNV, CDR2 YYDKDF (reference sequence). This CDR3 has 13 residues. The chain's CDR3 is CATKTDRNTEAFF. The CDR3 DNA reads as TGTGCCACCAAAACGGACAGAAACACTGAAGCTTTCTTT. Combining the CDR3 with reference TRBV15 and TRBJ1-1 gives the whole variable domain DAMVIQNPRYQVTQFGKPVTLSCSQTLNHNVMYWYQQKSSQAPKLLFHYYDKDFNNEADTPDNFQSRRPNTSFCFLDIRSPGLGDTAMYLCATKTDRNTEAFFGQGTRLTVV.

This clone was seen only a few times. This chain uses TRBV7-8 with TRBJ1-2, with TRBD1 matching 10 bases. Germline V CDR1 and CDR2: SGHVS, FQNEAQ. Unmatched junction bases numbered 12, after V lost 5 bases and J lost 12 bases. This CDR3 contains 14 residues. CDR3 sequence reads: CASSDPGQGISDTF. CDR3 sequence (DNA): TGTGCCAGCAGCGACCCGGGACAGGGGATTTCAGACACCTTC.

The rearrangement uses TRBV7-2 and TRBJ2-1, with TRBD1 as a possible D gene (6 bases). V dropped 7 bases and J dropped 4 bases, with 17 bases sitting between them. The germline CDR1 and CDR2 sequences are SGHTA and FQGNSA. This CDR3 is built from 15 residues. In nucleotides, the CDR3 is TGTGCCAGCAACCCAGAACAGGGAATATACAATGAGCAGTTCTTC. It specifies CASNPEQGIYNEQFF. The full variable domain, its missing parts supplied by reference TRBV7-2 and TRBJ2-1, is GAGVSQSPSNKVTEKGKDVELRCDPISGHTALYWYRQSLGQGLEFLIYFQGNSAPDKSGLPSDRFSAERTGGSVSTLTIQRTQQEDSAVYLCASNPEQGIYNEQFFGPGTRLTVL.

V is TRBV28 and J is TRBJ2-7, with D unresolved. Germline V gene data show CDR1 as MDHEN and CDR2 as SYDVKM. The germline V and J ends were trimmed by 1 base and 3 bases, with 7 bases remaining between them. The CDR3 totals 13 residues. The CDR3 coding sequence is TGTGCCAGCAGTTTATCTTACAGCTACGAGCAGTACTTC. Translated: CASSLSYSYEQYF. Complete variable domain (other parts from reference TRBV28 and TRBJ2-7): DVKVTQSSRYLVKRTGEKVFLECVQDMDHENMFWYRQDPGLGLRLIYFSYDVKMKEKGDIPEGYSVSREKKERFSLILESASTNQTSMYLCASSLSYSYEQYFGPGTRLTVT.

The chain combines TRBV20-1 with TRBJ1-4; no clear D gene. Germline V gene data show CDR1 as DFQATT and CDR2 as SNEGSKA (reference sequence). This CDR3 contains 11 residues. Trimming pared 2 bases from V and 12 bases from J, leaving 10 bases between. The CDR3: CSARRRVELFF. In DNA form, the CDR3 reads TGCAGTGCTAGACGGAGGGTGGAACTGTTTTTT.